The 31 T cell receptor beta chains in this list originate from one sample, sequenced in a study of monozygotic twins with inflammatory bowel disease. TCRdb reprocessed the 5' RACE reads and keeps a single row for each CDR3 protein, giving no DNA. The sample table sets out fewer than 400,000 distinct CDR3 sequences. The sequenced sample consisted of blood. These receptors were obtained from a human donor with ulcerative colitis or Crohn's disease, or a healthy co-twin of an affected twin (not recorded which).

The chain combines TRBV28 with TRBJ2-5; the D gene TCRdb calls, TRBD1, cannot be checked with no DNA. This CDR3 is 15 amino acids long. CDR1 and CDR2 from the germline V gene are MDHEN and SYDVKM. CDR3 region: CASSLGGRGRETQYF.

The chain carries TRBV5-6 and TRBJ1-5; TCRdb calls TRBD1, which cannot be checked without DNA. The CDR3 loop spans 18 amino acids. From germline, CDR1 is SGHDT and CDR2 YYEEEE. CDR3 sequence reads: CASSLSQGRMVGNQPQHF.

This chain connects TRBV14 to TRBJ1-3; absent DNA, TCRdb's TRBD1 call cannot be checked. This CDR3 has 16 amino acids. Germline assignment: CDR1 SGHDN and CDR2 FVKESK. The CDR3 spells CASSPPTGLSGNTIYF.

This chain joins TRBV6-5 and TRBJ1-1. The CDR3 is made up of 15 amino acids. Looked up from germline, CDR1 is MNHEY and CDR2 is SVGAGI. The CDR3 spells CASSYSRAYNTEAFF.

This rearrangement joins TRBV29-1 to TRBJ2-7; TCRdb reports TRBD1, a call that lacks DNA to check it against. The V gene's germline CDR1 is SQVTM and CDR2 ANQGSEA. The CDR3 extends over 13 amino acids. The CDR3 loop is CSVESRAGYEQYF.

This rearrangement joins TRBV7-2 to TRBJ1-2. The CDR3 sequence is 13 residues long. Germline values: CDR1 SGHTA, CDR2 FQGNSA. CDR3 in amino acids: CASSKDRNYGYTF.

This chain uses TRBV24-1 with TRBJ1-4; there is no DNA to check the TCRdb D call of TRBD1. The CDR3 is 14 residues long. Germline V gene lookup returns CDR1 KGHDR and CDR2 SFDVKD. The CDR3 loop is CATNSGQGDEKLFF.

The CDR3 is CASREKGGENIQYF. J is TRBJ2-4 and V is TRBV12-3 or TRBV12-4; the D gene TCRdb calls, TRBD2, cannot be checked with no DNA. The CDR3 runs to 14 residues.

The chain employs TRBV6-6 and TRBJ1-1. The CDR3 has 11 amino acids. Per the germline V gene, CDR1 is MNHNY and CDR2 is SVGAGI (reference sequence). CDR3: CATGLGTEAFF.

The chain uses TRBV29-1 and TRBJ2-7. The CDR3 runs 11 residues. Per the germline V gene, CDR1 is SQVTM and CDR2 is ANQGSEA. The CDR3 region is CSGRLGYEQYF.

The chain is built from TRBV6-2 or TRBV6-3 and TRBJ2-4; TCRdb lists TRBD2, though no DNA is available to test this call. In germline, CDR1 is MNHEY, CDR2 SVGEGT. This CDR3 region has 16 residues. CDR3 residues: CASRTAGGRSQNIQYF.

This CDR3 reads CASTTGQDTGELFF. The chain links TRBV23-1 to TRBJ2-2; the TCRdb call, TRBD1, lacks DNA for checking. TRBV23-1 is marked as an open reading frame, function uncertain. The CDR3 extends over 14 amino acids.

This chain links TRBV4-3 with TRBJ2-7; TCRdb selects TRBD2, and the lack of DNA leaves this call unchecked. The germline gives CDR1 LGHNA, CDR2 YSLEER. The CDR3 runs 14 residues. CDR3 protein: CASSQDPGMAEQYF.

This chain links TRBV20-1 with TRBJ1-6. Germline V CDR1 and CDR2: DFQATT, SNEGSKA (reference sequence). The CDR3 has 13 residues. The CDR3 loop is CSAKTGALGALHF.

The V call is TRBV7-2, the J call TRBJ1-6. From germline, CDR1 is SGHTA and CDR2 FQGNSA. The CDR3 runs to 13 residues. CDR3: CASSLTTGSPLHF.

The chain joins TRBV7-9 to TRBJ2-2. CDR3 length equals 15 residues. Germline CDR1 is SEHNR and CDR2 is FQNEAQ (reference sequence). The chain's CDR3 is CASSLEGTNTGELFF. Based on the CDR3 plus reference TRBV7-9 and TRBJ2-2, the full variable domain is DTGVSQNPRHKITKRGQNVTFRCDPISEHNRLYWYRQTLGQGPEFLTYFQNEAQLEKSRLLSDRFSAERPKGSFSTLEIQRTEQGDSAMYLCASSLEGTNTGELFFGEGSRLTVL.

This rearrangement joins TRBV19 to TRBJ2-2; TCRdb reports TRBD1, a call that lacks DNA to check it against. CDR1 LNHDA and CDR2 SQIVND come from the germline V gene (reference sequence). This CDR3 has 16 residues. CDR3 amino acids: CASSVMGPRNTGELFF.

The rearrangement links TRBV20-1 to TRBJ1-2; with no DNA, the TCRdb D assignment of TRBD1 cannot be verified. The CDR3 loop spans 15 amino acids. The germline V gene has CDR1 DFQATT and CDR2 SNEGSKA (reference sequence). CDR3 protein: CSARSAGVANYGYTF.

The rearrangement links TRBV20-1 to TRBJ1-4; absent DNA, TCRdb's TRBD1 call cannot be checked. The CDR3 contains 13 residues. Per germline, CDR1 DFQATT and CDR2 SNEGSKA (reference sequence). This chain's CDR3 is CSARYGTDEKLFF.

The genes are TRBV29-1 and TRBJ2-1. Germline V gene data show CDR1 as SQVTM and CDR2 as ANQGSEA. There are 12 residues in the CDR3. CDR3 protein: CSVLRSYNEQFF.

The V and J genes are TRBV12-3 or TRBV12-4 and TRBJ2-1; TCRdb reports TRBD1, a call that lacks DNA to check it against. The CDR3 consists of 16 residues. CDR3 protein: CASSQRRAAQGAEQFF.

The chain employs TRBV7-9 and TRBJ2-5; checking the TCRdb D call of TRBD1 is not possible without DNA. CDR3 length: 16 amino acids. From germline, CDR1 is SEHNR and CDR2 FQNEAQ (reference sequence). The CDR3 loop reads CASSSGTGGIQETQYF.

The J gene is TRBJ1-5, the V gene TRBV29-1; no DNA is available, so the TRBD1 call from TCRdb remains unchecked. CDR1 is SQVTM and CDR2 is ANQGSEA in the germline V gene. The CDR3 covers 13 residues. The CDR3 sequence is CSVGRGTNQPQHF.

The chain couples TRBV5-1 to TRBJ2-1; without DNA, the TCRdb call of TRBD2 cannot be checked. Germline assignment: CDR1 SGHRS and CDR2 YFSETQ. This CDR3 contains 18 residues. The CDR3 sequence is CASSLWLRGGRSYNEQFF.

The chain employs TRBV19 and TRBJ2-7; TCRdb's D call of TRBD1 is untestable without DNA. Per germline, CDR1 LNHDA and CDR2 SQIVND (reference sequence). The CDR3 runs 14 residues. The CDR3 here is CASSMEWGSYEQYF.

The rearrangement joins TRBV7-9 to TRBJ1-5; TCRdb reports TRBD1, a call that lacks DNA to check it against. Germline CDR1 and CDR2: SEHNR and FQNEAQ (reference sequence). This CDR3 is 16 amino acids long. The CDR3 here is CASSADRDRVNQPQHF.

The chain recombines TRBV12-3 or TRBV12-4 with TRBJ1-5; the TCRdb D gene call, TRBD1, has no DNA to confirm it. This CDR3 contains 15 residues. CDR3 residues: CASKLQGNSNQPQHF.

The chain carries TRBV12-3 or TRBV12-4 and TRBJ2-2; as DNA is missing, the TRBD1 call by TCRdb cannot be tested. The CDR3 spans 15 residues. The CDR3 protein is CASSLQGFRAGELFF.

This sequence joins TRBV19 and TRBJ2-7; lacking DNA, the TRBD1 call made by TCRdb goes unchecked. The CDR3 is 19 residues long. Germline V gives CDR1 LNHDA, CDR2 SQIVND (reference sequence). Here the CDR3 reads CASSIGPGQPGTTAYEQYF.

V gene TRBV7-4 combines with J gene TRBJ2-5; TCRdb selects TRBD2, and the lack of DNA leaves this call unchecked. CDR1 and CDR2 (germline): SGHVT, SQSDAQ. This CDR3 is built from 16 residues. CDR3: CASSHHGLDFQETQYF.

The J gene is TRBJ2-3, the V gene TRBV7-8; the TCRdb D gene call, TRBD1, has no DNA to confirm it. The CDR3 has 14 residues. CDR1 is SGHVS and CDR2 is FQNEAQ in the germline V gene. The CDR3 protein is CASSFWGQRDTQYF.